This is a list of T cell receptor beta chains from one sample in a study of shared clonotypes between healthy human individuals. Assay used: immunoSEQ multiplex PCR; TCRdb lists only in-frame clones, some missing. The sample contains some 1.4 million clones, roughly 96% of which appear only once. The sample taken for sequencing was naive CD4+ T cells sorted from blood. The receptors were gathered from a man aged 25-40 years in good health. The CDR3 runs from the conserved cysteine through the conserved F or W. Fields, in order: J gene, V gene, CDR3 length, D gene, clone size, CDR3 DNA, CDR3 protein. A D gene is named only where the DNA matches it firmly. Size tells how often a clone was seen (once, few, many) or the class of an expanded clone, and some rows leave it out.

>TRBJ2-2|TRBV19|14|NA|NA
TGTGCCAGTAGTTTGGGATGGGGCACCGGGGAGCTGTTTTTT
CASSLGWGTGELFF
>TRBJ2-3|TRBV14|12|NA|NA
TGTGCCAGCAGCCAAGAGGGGTTTACGCAGTATTTT
CASSQEGFTQYF
>TRBJ1-1|TRBV2|16|TRBD1|NA
TGTGCCAGCAGTGAAGACAGGGGCCAGTTTATCACTGAAGCTTTCTTT
CASSEDRGQFITEAFF
>TRBJ2-3|TRBV6-4|15|TRBD2|once
TGTGCCAGCAGTGACGGCGGCGGGAGAACAGATACGCAGTATTTT
CASSDGGGRTDTQYF
>TRBJ2-7|TRBV15|15|NA|few
TGTGCCACCAGCAGAGATCCGGGGGGCGTCTACGAGCAGTACTTC
CATSRDPGGVYEQYF
>TRBJ2-5|TRBV28|16|TRBD2|NA
TGTGCCAGCAGTTCAAGGCTGACTAGCGCTGGGGAGACCCAGTACTTC
CASSSRLTSAGETQYF
>TRBJ1-2|TRBV4-1|15|NA|once
TGCGCCAGCAGCCAAGATCCAGGGGCAGTCTATGGCTACACCTTC
CASSQDPGAVYGYTF
>TRBJ2-1|TRBV4-3|17|TRBD2|NA
TGCGCCAGCAGCCAAGATCCAGCGGGAAGCTCCTACAATGAGCAGTTCTTC
CASSQDPAGSSYNEQFF
>TRBJ2-3|TRBV5-1|13|NA|NA
TGCGCCAGCAGGTTATCGTCCACAGATACGCAGTATTTT
CASRLSSTDTQYF
>TRBJ2-5|TRBV4-1|16|NA|once
TGCGCCAGCAGCCACATCGGCACAGGGTCCCAAGAGACCCAGTACTTC
CASSHIGTGSQETQYF
>TRBJ2-5|TRBV19|14|TRBD2|NA
TGTGCCAGTAGTTTAGCGGGAGAGCTGAAGACCCAGTACTTC
CASSLAGELKTQYF
>TRBJ2-5|TRBV5-1|15|NA|once
TGCGCCAGCAGCTTGGGTACGCGGGCTGAAGAGACCCAGTACTTC
CASSLGTRAEETQYF
>TRBJ2-1|TRBV27|14|NA|NA
TGTGCCAGCAGTCTCCCGACCCCGTCTGGTGAGCAGTTCTTC
CASSLPTPSGEQFF
>TRBJ1-4|TRBV28|15|NA|NA
TGTGCCAGCAGTTTATTCGGGGTGACTAATGAAAAACTGTTTTTT
CASSLFGVTNEKLFF
>TRBJ2-3|TRBV15|15|NA|NA
TGTGCCACCAGCCGGACACCGGAGGGCCGAGATACGCAGTATTTT
CATSRTPEGRDTQYF
>TRBJ1-2|TRBV10-1|13|NA|NA
TGCGCCAGCAGTGCGGGGCCATGGGATGGCTACACCTTC
CASSAGPWDGYTF
>TRBJ2-2|TRBV5-1|14|NA|NA
TGCGCCAGCAGCTTGGGCGGAAACACCGGGGAGCTGTTTTTT
CASSLGGNTGELFF
>TRBJ2-4|TRBV5-1|16|TRBD2|NA
TGCGCCAGCAGCTCGGGACTAGCGGTAGCCAAAAACATTCAGTACTTC
CASSSGLAVAKNIQYF
>TRBJ2-3|TRBV6-5|15|TRBD1|once
TGTGCCAGCAGAAGGACAGGGATCGGCACAGATACGCAGTATTTT
CASRRTGIGTDTQYF
>TRBJ1-1|TRBV5-1|13|NA|NA
TGCGCCAGCAGCCCCGGACAATCCGAACCGGCTTTCTTT
CASSPGQSEPAFF
>TRBJ2-3|TRBV7-3|16|TRBD2|NA
TGTGCCAGCAGCTTAGCGGCGGGAGCGGGTTTAAATACGCAGTATTTT
CASSLAAGAGLNTQYF
>TRBJ1-1|TRBV27|15|NA|NA
TGTGCCAGCAGCCCCCCCTTTTGGGGTCGGACTGAAGCTTTCTTT
CASSPPFWGRTEAFF
>TRBJ1-1|TRBV28|14|NA|NA
TGTGCCAGCAGTCCTCCGGGGAGGCCCCCTGAAGCTTTCTTT
CASSPPGRPPEAFF
>TRBJ2-7|TRBV2|20|NA|NA
TGTGCCAGCAGTGACCCCCGTCGGGGGGGACAGGGCTTCAAAAGCTACGAGCAGTACTTC
CASSDPRRGGQGFKSYEQYF
>TRBJ2-1|TRBV7-2|16|NA|once
TGTGCCAGCAGCAGGGCCGGGTCGCGGACCGTCAATGAGCAGTTCTTC
CASSRAGSRTVNEQFF
>TRBJ2-5|TRBV10-2|12|NA|NA
TGCGCCAGCTCGAAGGCCCAAGAGACCCAGTACTTC
CASSKAQETQYF
>TRBJ2-7|TRBV27|13|NA|NA
TGTGCCAGCAGTTTATCGAACTCGTACGAGCAGTACTTC
CASSLSNSYEQYF
>TRBJ1-1|TRBV7-9|14|TRBD1|NA
TGTGCCAGCAGCTCTGGGACAGGGAACACTGAAGCTTTCTTT
CASSSGTGNTEAFF
>TRBJ2-5|TRBV15|16|NA|once
TGTGCCACCAGCAGAGGGGGGGCGGGAGAGGGTGAGACCCAGTACTTC
CATSRGGAGEGETQYF
>TRBJ1-1|TRBV13|13|NA|NA
TGTGCCAGCAGCCCCCCGGACATGATTGAAGCTTTCTTT
CASSPPDMIEAFF
>TRBJ1-1|TRBV14|17|TRBD1|NA
TGTGCCAGCAGCCCCCCTGGGACAGGGGCCCTGGGGCCTGAAGCTTTCTTT
CASSPPGTGALGPEAFF
>TRBJ1-3|TRBV14|15|NA|NA
TGTGCCAGCAGCCAAGTGGGGAGTTCTGGAAACACCATATATTTT
CASSQVGSSGNTIYF